These T cell receptor beta chains were read from a single sample in a study of blood T cell repertoires in COVID-19. The protocol was immunoSEQ multiplex PCR, while the TCRdb copy is restricted to in-frame clones and leaves out a portion. Of 65,000 to 85,000 clones in the sample, 78% were seen once. Sequenced input: peripheral blood. The receptors here all came from a human donor in a cohort sampled during active COVID-19. Each CDR3 is given with its conserved first and last residue. A D gene is named only where the DNA matches it firmly. Not every row has a clone size; where given, it reads once, few, many or a size class.

D gene: NA
J gene: TRBJ1-1
clone size: few
V gene: TRBV18
CDR3 DNA: TGTGCCAGCTCACCACCCGGCAGGCTTTACTCTTATTTCTTT
CDR3 protein: CASSPPGRLYSYFF

D gene: NA
J gene: TRBJ1-4
clone size: once
V gene: TRBV3-1/TRBV3-2
CDR3 DNA: TGTGCCAGCAGCCAGGGAACATGGGGGGCAACTAATGAAAAACTGTTTTTT
CDR3 protein: CASSQGTWGATNEKLFF

D gene: NA
J gene: TRBJ1-3
clone size: few
V gene: TRBV4-3
CDR3 DNA: TGCGCCAGCAGCCTTGGGCAGGCGACTGGAAACACCATATATTTT
CDR3 protein: CASSLGQATGNTIYF

D gene: TRBD1
J gene: TRBJ1-5
clone size: NA
V gene: TRBV30
CDR3 DNA: TGTGCCTGGAGTCCAGGGGGGAATCAGCCCCAGCATTTT
CDR3 protein: CAWSPGGNQPQHF

D gene: NA
J gene: TRBJ1-1
clone size: NA
V gene: TRBV18
CDR3 DNA: TGTGCCAGCTCCTTCAGTGAGGAGACTGAAGCTTTCTTT
CDR3 protein: CASSFSEETEAFF

D gene: TRBD1
J gene: TRBJ1-6
clone size: NA
V gene: TRBV28
CDR3 DNA: TGTGCCAGCAGTTTATCCGGGACAGGGTCGGAGTCACCCCTCCACTTT
CDR3 protein: CASSLSGTGSESPLHF

D gene: TRBD1
J gene: TRBJ1-1
clone size: NA
V gene: TRBV25-1
CDR3 DNA: TGTGCCAGCTCGGGGGGGGACAGAAGATTGAACACTGAAGCTTTCTTT
CDR3 protein: CASSGGDRRLNTEAFF

D gene: TRBD1
J gene: TRBJ2-1
clone size: NA
V gene: TRBV5-5
CDR3 DNA: TGTGCCAGCAGCTCGGGACAGTACAATGAGCAGTTCTTC
CDR3 protein: CASSSGQYNEQFF

D gene: TRBD2
J gene: TRBJ2-1
clone size: NA
V gene: TRBV7-3
CDR3 DNA: TGTGCCAGCAGCTTAACGGCGGGTAGCGGGGGGACCATTGAGCAGTTCTTC
CDR3 protein: CASSLTAGSGGTIEQFF

D gene: TRBD1
J gene: TRBJ1-1
clone size: NA
V gene: TRBV19
CDR3 DNA: TGTGCCAGTATTGACAGGGTCGGCACTGAAGCTTTCTTT
CDR3 protein: CASIDRVGTEAFF

D gene: TRBD1
J gene: TRBJ2-2
clone size: NA
V gene: TRBV10-3
CDR3 DNA: TGTGCCATCAGCGACGGGACAGGAACCGGGGAGCTGTTTTTT
CDR3 protein: CAISDGTGTGELFF

D gene: NA
J gene: TRBJ2-7
clone size: once
V gene: TRBV7-8
CDR3 DNA: TGTGCCAGCAGCTTAGCGCAAACGGGGGGCCACTACGAGCAGTACTTC
CDR3 protein: CASSLAQTGGHYEQYF

D gene: NA
J gene: TRBJ1-2
clone size: NA
V gene: TRBV28
CDR3 DNA: TGTGCCAGCAGTTTCATAGTAAAAGATAACTATGGCTACACCTTC
CDR3 protein: CASSFIVKDNYGYTF

D gene: NA
J gene: TRBJ1-2
clone size: NA
V gene: TRBV7-9
CDR3 DNA: TGTGCCAGCAGCTCGGACAGCTATGGCTACACCTTC
CDR3 protein: CASSSDSYGYTF

D gene: TRBD2
J gene: TRBJ2-3
clone size: NA
V gene: TRBV3-1/TRBV3-2
CDR3 DNA: TGTGCCAGCTCCGCTAGCGGGAGCACAGATACGCAGTATTTT
CDR3 protein: CASSASGSTDTQYF

D gene: NA
J gene: TRBJ2-3
clone size: NA
V gene: TRBV24-1
CDR3 DNA: TGTGCCACCAGTGACGCAGCGGGCGTCACAGATACGCAGTATTTT
CDR3 protein: CATSDAAGVTDTQYF

D gene: NA
J gene: TRBJ1-1
clone size: NA
V gene: TRBV3-1/TRBV3-2
CDR3 DNA: TGTGCCAGCAGCCAAGTGGGGGGGGCTGGCACTGAAGCTTTCTTT
CDR3 protein: CASSQVGGAGTEAFF

D gene: NA
J gene: TRBJ1-1
clone size: NA
V gene: TRBV2
CDR3 DNA: TGTGCCAGCAGCACTGTGAGGAGCACTGAAGCTTTCTTT
CDR3 protein: CASSTVRSTEAFF

D gene: NA
J gene: TRBJ1-2
clone size: NA
V gene: TRBV19
CDR3 DNA: TGTGCCAGTAACGGGCGGGGGGGCCTCTCCTATGGCTACACCTTC
CDR3 protein: CASNGRGGLSYGYTF

D gene: TRBD1
J gene: TRBJ2-3
clone size: NA
V gene: TRBV10-3
CDR3 DNA: TGTGCCACCGAGGCCGGGACAGGGTCGAATACGCAGTATTTT
CDR3 protein: CATEAGTGSNTQYF

D gene: NA
J gene: TRBJ1-2
clone size: once
V gene: TRBV24-1
CDR3 DNA: TGTGCCACCAGTACAGGGTTGGGGGATGGCTACACCTTC
CDR3 protein: CATSTGLGDGYTF

D gene: TRBD1
J gene: TRBJ2-5
clone size: NA
V gene: TRBV7-9
CDR3 DNA: TGTGCCAGCGGACCGGGACAGGGGGCGAGGGAGACCCAGTACTTC
CDR3 protein: CASGPGQGARETQYF

D gene: TRBD1
J gene: TRBJ2-7
clone size: NA
V gene: TRBV9
CDR3 DNA: TGTGCCAGCAGCGTAGTGGGGACAGGGGCAGACGAGCAGTACTTC
CDR3 protein: CASSVVGTGADEQYF

D gene: NA
J gene: TRBJ1-3
clone size: NA
V gene: TRBV5-4
CDR3 DNA: TGTGCCAGCAGCTTGGAACTATCTGGAAACACCATATATTTT
CDR3 protein: CASSLELSGNTIYF

D gene: NA
J gene: TRBJ1-5
clone size: NA
V gene: TRBV6-1
CDR3 DNA: TGTGCCAGCAGTGTATATTCAGGGTTGAGCAATCAGCCCCAGCATTTT
CDR3 protein: CASSVYSGLSNQPQHF

D gene: NA
J gene: TRBJ1-5
clone size: NA
V gene: TRBV15
CDR3 DNA: TGTGCCACCAGCAGGACAGGTTGGAATCAGCCCCAGCATTTT
CDR3 protein: CATSRTGWNQPQHF

D gene: TRBD1
J gene: TRBJ1-2
clone size: NA
V gene: TRBV6-5
CDR3 DNA: TGTGCCAGCAGTTACTCGACGCAGGGGGCAGGCGGCTACACCTTC
CDR3 protein: CASSYSTQGAGGYTF

D gene: TRBD1
J gene: TRBJ2-7
clone size: few
V gene: TRBV2
CDR3 DNA: TGTGCCAGCGAGGGGACAGGGGGCAGCTCCTACGAGCAGTACTTC
CDR3 protein: CASEGTGGSSYEQYF

D gene: TRBD1
J gene: TRBJ1-6
clone size: medium-sized
V gene: TRBV4-1
CDR3 DNA: TGCGCCAGCAGCCCTATCCAGGGGGATTCACCCCTCCACTTT
CDR3 protein: CASSPIQGDSPLHF

D gene: NA
J gene: TRBJ2-1
clone size: NA
V gene: TRBV16
CDR3 DNA: TGTGCCAGCAGCCAAGGGGAGAGGGATGAGCAGTTCTTC
CDR3 protein: CASSQGERDEQFF

D gene: NA
J gene: TRBJ2-1
clone size: NA
V gene: TRBV24-1
CDR3 DNA: TGTGCCACCAGTAGCGGGCTTAGCTCCTACAATGAGCAGTTCTTC
CDR3 protein: CATSSGLSSYNEQFF

D gene: NA
J gene: TRBJ1-4
clone size: NA
V gene: TRBV18
CDR3 DNA: TGTGCCAGCTCACCAACCGCGGGGCGTGGGGGGAATGAAAAACTGTTTTTT
CDR3 protein: CASSPTAGRGGNEKLFF

D gene: NA
J gene: TRBJ1-1
clone size: NA
V gene: TRBV15
CDR3 DNA: TGTGCCACCAGCGAGAGGGGGGGTTCGGGTGAAGCTTTCTTT
CDR3 protein: CATSERGGSGEAFF

D gene: NA
J gene: TRBJ2-7
clone size: NA
V gene: TRBV6-1
CDR3 DNA: TGTGCCAGCAGTGAAGTGGCGACCCTAGCCGAGCAGTACTTC
CDR3 protein: CASSEVATLAEQYF

D gene: TRBD2
J gene: TRBJ2-1
clone size: NA
V gene: TRBV24-1
CDR3 DNA: TGTGCCACCAGTGATCGTCCTAGCGGGAGGGCGGATGAGCAGTTCTTC
CDR3 protein: CATSDRPSGRADEQFF

D gene: NA
J gene: TRBJ2-3
clone size: NA
V gene: TRBV9
CDR3 DNA: TGTGCCAGCAGCGCCGTTCCAGATACGCAGTATTTT
CDR3 protein: CASSAVPDTQYF

D gene: NA
J gene: TRBJ2-1
clone size: medium-sized
V gene: TRBV6-6
CDR3 DNA: TGTGCCAGCAGCCAAGACACATTTCCCTACAATGAGCAGTTCTTC
CDR3 protein: CASSQDTFPYNEQFF

D gene: NA
J gene: TRBJ2-3
clone size: once
V gene: TRBV24-1
CDR3 DNA: TGTGCCACCCACGGGGGGCAGGGGGATACGCAGTATTTT
CDR3 protein: CATHGGQGDTQYF

D gene: NA
J gene: TRBJ2-1
clone size: once
V gene: TRBV11-2
CDR3 DNA: TGTGCCAGCAGCTCCCGCTACAATGAGCAGTTCTTC
CDR3 protein: CASSSRYNEQFF

D gene: NA
J gene: TRBJ2-1
clone size: NA
V gene: TRBV7-2
CDR3 DNA: TGTGCCAGCAGCTTAACCCCCAGTTACAATGAGCAGTTCTTC
CDR3 protein: CASSLTPSYNEQFF

D gene: TRBD1
J gene: TRBJ1-1
clone size: NA
V gene: TRBV7-3
CDR3 DNA: TGTGCCAGCAGCCCATCAGGGGGAAACACTGAAGCTTTCTTT
CDR3 protein: CASSPSGGNTEAFF

D gene: NA
J gene: TRBJ1-5
clone size: NA
V gene: TRBV5-5
CDR3 DNA: TGTGCCAGCAGTCAGGGTACAGGAGTCAATCAGCCCCAGCATTTT
CDR3 protein: CASSQGTGVNQPQHF

D gene: NA
J gene: TRBJ2-1
clone size: many
V gene: TRBV2
CDR3 DNA: TGTGCCAGCAGTGAAGGTCTAGTGTTGATCCCCTACAATGAGCAGTTCTTC
CDR3 protein: CASSEGLVLIPYNEQFF

D gene: NA
J gene: TRBJ1-5
clone size: NA
V gene: TRBV28
CDR3 DNA: TGTGCCAGCAGCCTGGACAGAAATCAGCCCCAGCATTTT
CDR3 protein: CASSLDRNQPQHF

D gene: NA
J gene: TRBJ2-1
clone size: NA
V gene: TRBV5-1
CDR3 DNA: TGCGCCAGCAGCTTGACAGGATACAATGAGCAGTTCTTC
CDR3 protein: CASSLTGYNEQFF

D gene: NA
J gene: TRBJ1-1
clone size: NA
V gene: TRBV28
CDR3 DNA: TGTGCCAGCAGCGACACTTTGAACACTGAAGCTTTCTTT
CDR3 protein: CASSDTLNTEAFF

D gene: NA
J gene: TRBJ1-1
clone size: NA
V gene: TRBV7-9
CDR3 DNA: TGTGCCAGCAGCCACCGACAGGTGGACACTGAAGCTTTCTTT
CDR3 protein: CASSHRQVDTEAFF

D gene: TRBD1
J gene: TRBJ2-1
clone size: NA
V gene: TRBV7-9
CDR3 DNA: TGTGCCAGCAGCTTAAGACAGGGTGGCAATGAGCAGTTCTTC
CDR3 protein: CASSLRQGGNEQFF

D gene: NA
J gene: TRBJ1-2
clone size: NA
V gene: TRBV27
CDR3 DNA: TGTGCCAGCAGTTCCTTCTCGGACAGCGATCGTTATGGCTACACCTTC
CDR3 protein: CASSSFSDSDRYGYTF

D gene: NA
J gene: TRBJ1-1
clone size: NA
V gene: TRBV7-2
CDR3 DNA: TGTGCCAGCACCTCCGGACAGACGAACACTGAAGCTTTCTTT
CDR3 protein: CASTSGQTNTEAFF